This TCR beta chain was documented in a study of CD8 T cells in Susac syndrome. Sequencing of TCR beta was undertaken in CD8+ and CD4+ T cells derived from blood. The multiple sclerosis controls, all treatment-naive patients, had relapsing-remitting disease that was stable or active. TEMRA cells underwent FACS enrichment and CD8+ and CD4+ T cells underwent negative isolation. Random hexamers were used to reverse transcribe the RNA input (0.5 to 1 ug). Amplification of TCR beta CDR3 across 54 Vbeta and 13 Jbeta was performed with immunoSEQ multiplex PCR. One entry per CDR3 protein results from TCRdb running MiXCR on the immunoSEQ multiplex PCR reads. The sample has about 300,000 distinct CDR3 sequences; approximately 90% are singletons. Looked up from germline, CDR1 is SGHRS and CDR2 is YFSETQ. The ends lost 1 base at V and 4 bases at J; junction bases unmatched: 3. The length of the CDR3 is 15 residues.

V is TRBV5-1 and J is TRBJ2-1, with TRBD1 matching over 9 bases. This receptor was obtained from a human donor with multiple sclerosis. Material: CD4+ T cells from PBMCs. The chain's CDR3 is CASSLLQGAYNEQFF. The CDR3 coding sequence is TGCGCCAGCAGCTTGTTACAGGGGGCTTACAATGAGCAGTTCTTC.